These 18 T cell receptor beta chains were sequenced from one sample in a study of shared T cell receptors in the human thymus. Libraries were prepared by immunoSEQ multiplex PCR; TCRdb keeps only in-frame clonotypes and omits some of them. The data contain 700,000 to 750,000 clones, 70% to 90% of them singletons. The same sample was also studied in work on human thymus T cells.

What was sequenced was thymocytes. These receptors all come from a girl less than two years old with a congenital heart defect.

J is TRBJ1-2 and V is TRBV27, with 8 bases fitting TRBD1. V dropped 2 bases and J dropped 0; count of bases not matched to a gene: 5. Germline V gene lookup returns CDR1 MNHEY and CDR2 SMNVEV (reference sequence). The CDR3 contains 16 residues. Here the CDR3 DNA reads TGTGCCAGCAGTTTAGGACAGGGAGCAACTAACTATGGCTACACCTTC. Translating gives CASSLGQGATNYGYTF.

This chain joins TRBV4-1 and TRBJ2-2; tentative D call: TRBD1 (5 bases). This CDR3 spans 17 amino acids. Germline CDR1 MGHRA, CDR2 YSYEKL. V was trimmed by 3 bases and J by 3 bases, leaving 17 bases between them. The CDR3, as DNA: TGCGCCAGCAGCCAGGTTTTGCGTGGACAATACACCGGGGAGCTGTTTTTT. The encoded protein is CASSQVLRGQYTGELFF.

The CDR3 DNA follows: TGTGCCAGCAGCTTACCAGGGCAGGGGACCGTTACTGGAAACACCATATATTTT. Translating it yields CASSLPGQGTVTGNTIYF. The rearrangement joins TRBV13 to TRBJ1-3; weak D call: TRBD1 (6 bases). CDR3 size: 18 residues. Germline V CDR1 and CDR2: PRHDT, FYEKMQ (reference sequence). V was trimmed by 2 bases and J by 2 bases, leaving 19 bases between them. The entire variable domain, with the rest obtained from reference TRBV13 and TRBJ1-3, is as follows: AAGVIQSPRHLIKEKRETATLKCYPIPRHDTVYWYQQGPGQDPQFLISFYEKMQSDKGSIPDRFSAQQFSDYHSELNMSSLELGDSALYFCASSLPGQGTVTGNTIYFGEGSWLTVV.

CDR3 DNA: TGCAGCGTTGTCGCCGAGGGCCCCACGAACACTGAAGCTTTCTTT. Translating it yields CSVVAEGPTNTEAFF. This chain joins TRBV29-1 and TRBJ1-1; the D is unclear. V dropped 4 bases and J dropped 1 base, with 16 bases sitting between them. Germline lookup yields CDR1 SQVTM and CDR2 ANQGSEA. The CDR3 has 15 residues.

The chain couples TRBV7-9 to TRBJ2-7, with 8 bases lining up with TRBD1. From germline, CDR1 is SEHNR and CDR2 FQNEAQ (reference sequence). The length of the CDR3 is 19 residues. Trimming at V came to 3 bases and at J to 2 bases, leaving 18 bases not matched to a gene. This CDR3 is CASSFFELPETGAPYEQYF. Written as DNA, the CDR3 is TGTGCCAGCAGCTTTTTTGAGCTCCCCGAGACAGGGGCCCCCTACGAGCAGTACTTC.

The CDR3 DNA reads as TGTGCCAGCGGAGTTAATTCACCCCTCCACTTT. Its protein is CASGVNSPLHF. The V gene is TRBV6-5, the J gene TRBJ1-6; no firm D call. V was cut by 8 bases and J by 6 bases, with 5 bases left in between. Germline-derived CDR1 and CDR2 are MNHEY and SVGAGI. The CDR3 totals 11 residues.

J is TRBJ2-1 and V is TRBV4-3, with 9 positions matching TRBD2. CDR1 and CDR2 from the germline V gene are LGHNA and YSLEER. The CDR3 has 16 residues. J gave up 8 bases and V 0 bases, and 8 bases lay outside the gene matches. The chain's CDR3 is CASSQDRGGAIDEQFF. DNA for the CDR3: TGCGCCAGCAGCCAAGATCGCGGGGGGGCCATTGATGAGCAGTTCTTC.

This sequence joins TRBV28 and TRBJ1-6; 8 bases fit TRBD1. Germline loops: CDR1 MDHEN, CDR2 SYDVKM. The ends lost 5 bases at V and 7 bases at J; junction bases unmatched: 10. The CDR3 covers 16 residues. CDR3 coding DNA: TGTGCCAGCAGTAGTCTCACAGGGGGGCCCAATTCACCCCTCCACTTT. Its protein is CASSSLTGGPNSPLHF.

The chain uses TRBV7-3 and TRBJ2-3; D might be TRBD2 (7 bases). This CDR3 has 16 amino acids. V shed 7 bases and J shed 2 bases, with 19 bases lying between them. Per germline, CDR1 SGHTA and CDR2 FQGTGA. Written as DNA, the CDR3 is TGTGCCAGCAACCTAAGGGGCGGGGGCCCCACAGATACGCAGTATTTT. It specifies CASNLRGGGPTDTQYF.

J is TRBJ2-1 and V is TRBV4-3; TRBD2 might be the D (6 bases). V was cut by 4 bases and J by 1 base, with 14 bases left in between. The CDR3 loop spans 16 amino acids. In germline, CDR1 is LGHNA, CDR2 YSLEER. CDR3 sequence reads: CASSRVPGLSYNEQFF. The DNA of the CDR3 is TGCGCCAGCAGCCGGGTGCCCGGACTATCCTACAATGAGCAGTTCTTC.

The chain recombines TRBV4-1 with TRBJ1-5, with D maybe TRBD1 (5 bases). Per germline, CDR1 MGHRA and CDR2 YSYEKL. Trimming removed 8 bases at V and 0 bases at J, with 14 bases between. The CDR3 extends over 15 amino acids. In nucleotides, the CDR3 is TGCGCCAGCGCCCCGACAGCCTTTAGCAATCAGCCCCAGCATTTT. Amino acid sequence: CASAPTAFSNQPQHF.

The chain combines TRBV9 with TRBJ1-2; TRBD1 might be the D (5 bases). Germline V CDR1 and CDR2: SGDLS, YYNGEE. The CDR3 loop spans 15 amino acids. Trimming stripped 4 bases from V and 5 bases from J, with 18 bases between. DNA of the CDR3: TGTGCCAGCAGCTCATCCGGGGGGTTAGCATATGGCTACACCTTC. It yields the protein CASSSSGGLAYGYTF.

The count of this clone is one. CDR3 protein: CASSTGQGSTDTQYF. The DNA of the CDR3 is TGTGCCAGCAGTACGGGACAGGGGTCCACAGATACGCAGTATTTT. This rearrangement joins TRBV27 to TRBJ2-3; TRBD1 aligns across 10 bases. Germline V gene data show CDR1 as MNHEY and CDR2 as SMNVEV (reference sequence). The ends lost 5 bases at V and 2 bases at J; junction bases unmatched: 4. The CDR3 runs 15 residues.

The V and J genes are TRBV2 and TRBJ2-7; tentatively, D is TRBD1 (5 bases). The germline V and J ends were trimmed by 2 bases and 7 bases, with 27 bases remaining between them. The CDR3 extends over 18 amino acids. Germline V gene data show CDR1 as SNHLY and CDR2 as FYNNEI. This CDR3 is CASSETYPGAGHSREQYF. The CDR3 DNA is TGTGCCAGCAGTGAAACTTACCCTGGGGCAGGGCATAGTCGGGAGCAGTACTTC. Combining the CDR3 with reference TRBV2 and TRBJ2-7 gives the whole variable domain EPEVTQTPSHQVTQMGQEVILRCVPISNHLYFYWYRQILGQKVEFLVSFYNNEISEKSEIFDDQFSVERPDGSNFTLKIRSTKLEDSAMYFCASSETYPGAGHSREQYFGPGTRLTVT.

About this clone: Additional DNA sequences in this sample encode the identical CDR3. The rearrangement links TRBV6-1 to TRBJ1-1, with a tentative D call TRBD1 (5 bases). V shed 3 bases and J shed 6 bases, with 11 bases lying between them. Germline V gene data show CDR1 as MNHNS and CDR2 as SASEGT. The CDR3 contains 13 residues. In DNA, the CDR3 is TGTGCCAGCAGTGATGGGGGGGAAGCTGAAGCTTTCTTT. Amino acids: CASSDGGEAEAFF.

The V call is TRBV9, the J call TRBJ2-5; D remains unclear. Germline V gene sequence: CDR1 SGDLS, CDR2 YYNGEE. The CDR3 runs 12 residues. V lost 4 bases and J 7 bases, leaving 11 bases between the germline ends. CDR3: CASSPSIGTQYF. The CDR3 DNA sequence: TGTGCCAGCAGCCCCTCTATCGGGACCCAGTACTTC.

The chain has TRBV29-1 and TRBJ2-6; D is ambiguous. Germline V gene lookup returns CDR1 SQVTM and CDR2 ANQGSEA. CDR3 length: 13 residues. V shed 6 bases and J shed 0 bases, with 6 bases lying between them. This chain's CDR3 is CSVSSSGANVLTF. CDR3 DNA: TGCAGCGTATCGAGCTCTGGGGCCAACGTCCTGACTTTC.

This chain uses TRBV28 with TRBJ1-1; perhaps TRBD1 as D (6 bases). The CDR3 sequence is 13 residues long. Trimming cost V 4 bases and J 1 base, with 7 bases left between them. Germline lookup yields CDR1 MDHEN and CDR2 SYDVKM. CDR3 sequence reads: CASSWTENTEAFF. The CDR3, as DNA: TGTGCCAGCAGTTGGACAGAGAACACTGAAGCTTTCTTT.